Below, 5 T cell receptor beta chains from the same sample are listed, as sequenced in a study of blood T cell repertoires in COVID-19. Profiled with immunoSEQ multiplex PCR; TCRdb holds only in-frame clones, not every one. The top ten clones hold around 6% of a sample with about 340,000 clones, approximately 87% of them seen once. Sample: peripheral blood. The receptor set was obtained from a woman aged 45-60 years with COVID-19, enrolled during active disease.

V is TRBV2 and J is TRBJ2-1, with D possibly being TRBD2 (6 bases). Between the trimmed V and J ends, which lost 5 bases and 2 bases, there was a span of 13 bases. CDR1 and CDR2 (germline): SNHLY, FYNNEI. CDR3 length equals 15 residues. The CDR3, as DNA: TGTGCCAGCAGTCCATTGGGGGAGGCCTACAATGAGCAGTTCTTC. As protein: CASSPLGEAYNEQFF.

The chain recombines TRBV6-5 with TRBJ1-2; D unresolved. This CDR3 region has 14 residues. V lost 0 bases and J 3 bases, leaving 8 bases between the germline ends. CDR1 is MNHEY and CDR2 is SVGAGI in the germline V gene. CDR3 in amino acids: CASSYSAQYYGYTF. Written as DNA, the CDR3 is TGTGCCAGCAGTTACTCGGCTCAGTACTATGGCTACACCTTC.

This clone was observed a handful of times. The CDR3 region is CASRLDRGGYNEQFF. The CDR3 coding sequence is TGTGCCAGCAGATTAGACAGGGGTGGATACAATGAGCAGTTCTTC. The V and J genes are TRBV5-4 and TRBJ2-1; 8 nucleotides match TRBD1. CDR3 length equals 15 residues. Germline V CDR1 and CDR2: SGHNT, YYREEE (reference sequence). With 5 bases clipped from V and 4 bases from J, the junction kept 8 bases outside the gene matches. The whole variable domain, remainder taken from reference TRBV5-4 and TRBJ2-1, is ETGVTQSPTHLIKTRGQQVTLRCSSQSGHNTVSWYQQALGQGPQFIFQYYREEENGRGNFPPRFSGLQFPNYSSELNVNALELDDSALYLCASRLDRGGYNEQFFGPGTRLTVL.

This sequence joins TRBV5-6 and TRBJ1-3; D gene ambiguous. Trimming left V 3 bases short and J 0 bases short, with 7 bases between. The CDR3 spans 14 residues. Germline V gene sequence: CDR1 SGHDT, CDR2 YYEEEE. The CDR3, as DNA: TGTGCCAGCAGCTCCGGGTTCTCTGGAAACACCATATATTTT. This gives the protein CASSSGFSGNTIYF.

The V call is TRBV7-9, the J call TRBJ2-7, with D possibly being TRBD2 (6 bases). Trimming removed 1 base at V and 3 bases at J, with 16 bases between. Per the germline V gene, CDR1 is SEHNR and CDR2 is FQNEAQ (reference sequence). The CDR3 runs to 16 residues. CDR3 coding DNA: TGTGCCAGCAGCTTAGGCGGGATTTCGGTTTTCTACGAGCAGTACTTC. As protein: CASSLGGISVFYEQYF.